These T cell receptor beta chains were read from a single sample in a study of blood T cell repertoires in COVID-19. The protocol was immunoSEQ multiplex PCR, while the TCRdb copy is restricted to in-frame clones and leaves out a portion. The sample carries tens of thousands of clones, roughly 80% recorded once. Input material: peripheral blood. The receptors were gathered from a man in his 60s with active or convalescent COVID-19. CDR3s include the opening cysteine and the closing phenylalanine or tryptophan. A D gene is named only where the DNA matches it firmly. Some rows mark clone size as missing; the rest say once, few, many or name a class of expanded clone.

J gene | clone size | D gene | V gene | CDR3 protein | CDR3 DNA
TRBJ2-2 | . | . | TRBV7-3 | CASSLNQGGGELFF | TGTGCCAGCAGCTTAAATCAGGGCGGCGGGGAGCTGTTTTTT
TRBJ2-1 | . | . | TRBV5-3 | CARSLAGLLFDEQFF | TGTGCCAGAAGCTTGGCTGGACTTCTCTTCGATGAGCAGTTCTTC
TRBJ2-3 | . | . | TRBV9 | CASSLLVTSTDTQYF | TGTGCCAGCAGCTTATTAGTAACTAGCACAGATACGCAGTATTTT
TRBJ1-1 | . | TRBD1 | TRBV7-2 | CASSSGQPGGTEAFF | TGTGCCAGCAGCTCGGGACAGCCTGGGGGCACTGAAGCTTTCTTT
TRBJ1-3 | few | . | TRBV7-2 | CASSFSHRSGNTIYF | TGTGCCAGCAGCTTTTCACACCGCTCTGGAAACACCATATATTTT
TRBJ1-1 | . | TRBD1 | TRBV6-5 | CASSADRVEAFF | TGTGCCAGCAGCGCAGACAGGGTTGAAGCTTTCTTT
TRBJ2-3 | . | TRBD2 | TRBV6-5 | CASASGGPNTQYF | TGTGCCAGTGCTAGCGGGGGACCCAATACGCAGTATTTT
TRBJ1-3 | . | TRBD1 | TRBV9 | CASSEQGALGNTIYF | TGTGCCAGCAGCGAGCAGGGGGCGTTGGGAAACACCATATATTTT
TRBJ2-1 | . | . | TRBV29-1 | CSVATVLPYNEQFF | TGCAGCGTTGCGACAGTACTCCCTTACAATGAGCAGTTCTTC
TRBJ1-6 | . | . | TRBV20-1 | CSASLQGSYNSPLHF | TGCAGTGCTAGTTTGCAGGGCTCCTATAATTCACCCCTCCACTTT
TRBJ2-2 | few | TRBD2 | TRBV19 | CASSISVAGGNTGELFF | TGTGCCAGTAGTATATCGGTAGCGGGGGGGAACACCGGGGAGCTGTTTTTT
TRBJ2-1 | . | TRBD2 | TRBV19 | CASSISLAGGVGFF | TGTGCCAGTAGTATAAGCCTAGCGGGGGGCGTAGGGTTCTTC
TRBJ1-4 | . | . | TRBV4-2 | CASSQDRATNEKLFF | TGTGCCAGCAGCCAAGATCGTGCAACTAATGAAAAACTGTTTTTT
TRBJ2-5 | . | TRBD2 | TRBV5-1 | CASSLGGRGALETQYF | TGCGCCAGCAGCTTGGGAGGGCGGGGGGCGCTGGAGACCCAGTACTTC
TRBJ1-5 | . | TRBD1 | TRBV18 | CASSPGQGNQPQHF | TGTGCCAGCTCACCAGGACAGGGCAATCAGCCCCAGCATTTT
TRBJ2-5 | . | . | TRBV6-5 | CASSSRGDQYF | TGTGCCAGCAGTTCCAGAGGAGACCAGTACTTC
TRBJ1-1 | . | . | TRBV7-2 | CASSPSQGIAFF | TGTGCCAGCAGCCCTTCCCAGGGGATTGCTTTCTTT
TRBJ1-4 | . | . | TRBV19 | CASSIEVGATNEKLFF | TGTGCCAGTAGTATTGAGGTCGGTGCAACTAATGAAAAACTGTTTTTT
TRBJ2-7 | . | . | TRBV6-5 | CASSYATVDGEQYF | TGTGCCAGCAGTTACGCGACAGTGGACGGCGAGCAGTACTTC
TRBJ2-5 | . | . | TRBV11-1 | CASSLKGRETQYF | TGTGCCAGCAGCTTGAAGGGGAGGGAGACCCAGTACTTC
TRBJ2-2 | . | TRBD1 | TRBV9 | CASSLGTGNTGELFF | TGTGCCAGCAGCCTCGGGACAGGGAACACCGGGGAGCTGTTTTTT
TRBJ2-2 | . | . | TRBV4-3 | CASSSRQGAYTGELFF | TGCGCCAGCAGCTCCCGACAAGGGGCGTACACCGGGGAGCTGTTTTTT
TRBJ1-2 | . | TRBD1 | TRBV6-6 | CASSPASGGHGYTF | TGTGCCAGCAGTCCTGCGTCAGGGGGACATGGCTACACCTTC
TRBJ2-3 | once | TRBD1 | TRBV6-1 | CASKRGGQGTDTQYF | TGTGCCAGCAAAAGGGGGGGACAGGGAACAGATACGCAGTATTTT
TRBJ2-5 | . | TRBD1 | TRBV2 | CASSPQGARQETQYF | TGTGCCAGCAGCCCACAGGGGGCTCGGCAAGAGACCCAGTACTTC
TRBJ1-1 | few | TRBD1 | TRBV12-3/TRBV12-4 | CASSSGQDTEAFF | TGTGCCAGCAGTTCCGGACAGGACACTGAAGCTTTCTTT
TRBJ2-2 | . | . | TRBV6-5 | CASSYRGTGELFF | TGTGCCAGCAGTTACAGGGGGACCGGGGAGCTGTTTTTT
TRBJ1-3 | few | . | TRBV14 | CASSQVGGSGNTIYF | TGTGCCAGCAGCCAAGTCGGCGGCTCTGGAAACACCATATATTTT